Described below is a single T cell receptor beta chain sequence and its context. Sequencing was performed with immunoSEQ multiplex PCR; in TCRdb, only in-frame clones are kept and a portion is missing. The top ten clones hold approximately 1.2% of a sample with 250,000 to 300,000 clones, about nine tenths of them seen once. The sample belongs to a study of blood T cell repertoires in COVID-19. The study assigned cohorts using participant-reported clinical history. This TCR was sampled from a human donor in a cohort exposed to, infected with or recovered from COVID-19 (not recorded which). The donor label of this sample is uncertain. The sample comprised PBMCs or T cells enriched from blood (not recorded which).

The CDR3 loop is CASSSNSGIAEAFF. The CDR3, as DNA: TGCGCCAGCAGCTCAAATTCAGGGATCGCTGAAGCTTTCTTT. This sequence joins TRBV5-1 and TRBJ1-1; perhaps TRBD1 as D (5 bases). The CDR3 covers 14 residues. CDR1 and CDR2 (germline): SGHRS, YFSETQ. V shed 3 bases and J shed 6 bases, with 15 bases lying between them.